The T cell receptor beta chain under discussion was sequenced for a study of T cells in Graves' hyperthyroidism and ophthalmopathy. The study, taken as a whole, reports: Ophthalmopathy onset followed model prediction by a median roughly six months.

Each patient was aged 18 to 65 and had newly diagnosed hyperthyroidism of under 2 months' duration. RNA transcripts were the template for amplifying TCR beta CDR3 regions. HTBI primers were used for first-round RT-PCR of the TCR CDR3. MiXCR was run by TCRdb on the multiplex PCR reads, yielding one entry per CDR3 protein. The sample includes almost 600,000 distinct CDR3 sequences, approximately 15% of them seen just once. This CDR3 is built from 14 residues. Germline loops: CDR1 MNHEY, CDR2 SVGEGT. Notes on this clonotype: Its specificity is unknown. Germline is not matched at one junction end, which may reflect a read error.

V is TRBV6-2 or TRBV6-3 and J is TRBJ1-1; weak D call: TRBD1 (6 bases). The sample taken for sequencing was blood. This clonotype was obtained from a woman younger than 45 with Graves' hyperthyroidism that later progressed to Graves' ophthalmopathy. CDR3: CAGSLRGVNTEAFF. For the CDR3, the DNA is TGTGCCGGCAGTTTAAGGGGGGTGAACACTGAAGCTTTCTTT.